This T cell receptor beta chain originates from a study of regulatory T cells in long-lasting Graves disease. The time point: newly diagnosed GD, antithyroid drugs for less than 3 months. Extracted PBMC RNA gave rise to the TCR library. Relying on iRepertoire HTBI primers and Arm-PCR of CDR3 regions, the team built TCR beta libraries. A single record per CDR3 protein comes from TCRdb applying MiXCR to the multiplex PCR reads. The sample holds fewer than 400,000 distinct CDR3 sequences, 15% to 20% seen once. With 5 bases clipped from V and 3 bases from J, the junction kept 8 bases outside the gene matches. This CDR3 has 16 residues. Germline CDR1 PRHDT, CDR2 FYEKMQ (reference sequence).

This rearrangement joins TRBV13 to TRBJ2-1; 9 bases are a match to TRBD2. This sequence originates from a female donor with Graves disease. The material was peripheral blood mononuclear cells (PBMCs), obtained at new diagnosis, from a patient treated with antithyroid drugs. CDR3 nucleotides: TGTGCCAGCAGCCCTGCTAGCGGGATATACTACAATGAGCAGTTCTTC. This translates into CASSPASGIYYNEQFF.